Detailed here is one TCR beta chain. The data are from a study of blood T cells in healthy people across ages. It was with a sample-barcoded 5' primer and a J-beta primer mix that a second PCR of roughly 7 to 12 cycles was run. TCRdb independently ran MiXCR on the 5' RACE reads; one entry per CDR3 protein. The data show 550,000 to 650,000 distinct CDR3 sequences, about 27% seen once. Germline V lookup: CDR1 SGHAT, CDR2 FQDESV (reference sequence). The V end was cut by 0 bases, the J end by 2 bases, with 5 bases between. The CDR3 spans 13 residues. These data also featured in a second study, about T cells of mothers and their children.

This TCR was sampled from a boy aged 2 to 9 in good health. The chain employs TRBV11-1 and TRBJ2-7, with D hard to call. The specimen sequenced was blood. CDR3 in amino acids: CASSLAITYEQYF. CDR3 DNA sequence: TGTGCCAGCAGCTTAGCGATTACCTACGAGCAGTACTTC.